The 22 T cell receptor beta chains given below trace back to one sample, sequenced in a study of response to subunit inactivated influenza vaccine. TCRdb passed the RT-PCR reads through MiXCR, listing each CDR3 protein once. The table records hundreds of thousands of distinct CDR3 sequences, approximately 7.1% of them present only once. Source: PBMCs from blood, taken less than 25 months after vaccination. These receptors were obtained from a man between 50 and 69 years old who received an inactivated influenza vaccine.

The chain has TRBV6-2 or TRBV6-3 and TRBJ2-7; D uncertain. The CDR3 loop spans 12 amino acids. Trimming stripped 8 bases from V and 0 bases from J, with 8 bases between. Germline-derived CDR1 and CDR2 are MNHEY and SVGEGT. The CDR3: CASAKGSYEQYF. The CDR3 DNA reads as TGTGCCAGCGCTAAGGGCTCCTACGAGCAGTACTTC.

A few counts support this clonotype. The rearrangement joins TRBV20-1 to TRBJ2-1; 12 bases match TRBD2. The CDR3 has 17 residues. CDR1 is DFQATT, CDR2 SNEGSKA, per germline (reference sequence). V lost 5 bases, J lost 4 bases, and 12 bases stayed unmatched. CDR3: CSALWTSGASHYNEQFF. The CDR3 nucleotides read TGCAGTGCTCTATGGACTAGCGGGGCATCCCATTACAATGAGCAGTTCTTC.

This clonotype was counted a few times. The genes are TRBV6-2 or TRBV6-3 and TRBJ2-2; a possible D gene is TRBD2 (6 bases). Germline V gene lookup returns CDR1 MNHEY and CDR2 SVGEGT. This CDR3 has 13 residues. Trimming left V 10 bases short and J 5 bases short, with 14 bases between. The CDR3 bases are TGTGCCATCGACCTTCGGGGGACCGGGGAGCTGTTTTTT. Its protein product is CAIDLRGTGELFF.

The V gene is TRBV7-2, the J gene TRBJ2-2; possible D gene TRBD1, 6 bases. The CDR3 is 15 residues long. The germline CDR1 and CDR2 sequences are SGHTA and FQGNSA. V lost 5 bases and J lost 7, with 17 bases in between. CDR3 coding DNA: TGTGCCAGCAGCGCCGTTGGGGGCAGGGGCGGGGAGCTGTTTTTT. Its protein product is CASSAVGGRGGELFF.

There are a few counts of this clonotype. The genes are TRBV6-5 and TRBJ2-7, with TRBD2 matching 11 bases. Germline V gene data show CDR1 as MNHEY and CDR2 as SVGAGI. CDR3 size: 16 residues. With V trimmed by 0 bases and J by 0 bases, 1 base remained unmatched. The CDR3 DNA sequence: TGTGCCAGCAGTTACTCTGGACTAGCGGGCTCCTACGAGCAGTACTTC. Protein: CASSYSGLAGSYEQYF.

The chain recombines TRBV3-1 with TRBJ2-7; TRBD1 aligns across 9 bases. The length of the CDR3 is 15 residues. V dropped 3 bases and J dropped 1; count of bases not matched to a gene: 4. Per the germline V gene, CDR1 is LGHDT and CDR2 is YNNKEL (reference sequence). In DNA form, the CDR3 reads TGTGCCAGCAGCCAGTCGACAGGGGGGTCCTACGAGCAGTACTTC. This translates into CASSQSTGGSYEQYF.

This rearrangement joins TRBV4-1 to TRBJ2-1, with 10 bases aligning to TRBD2. Germline V gene lookup returns CDR1 MGHRA and CDR2 YSYEKL. V lost 1 base, J lost 4 bases, and 7 bases stayed unmatched. The CDR3 totals 17 residues. The CDR3 spells CASSQVASGGRYNEQFF. CDR3 DNA: TGCGCCAGCAGCCAAGTGGCTAGCGGGGGCCGATACAATGAGCAGTTCTTC.

This clonotype has ten or more counts. The rearrangement joins TRBV3-1 to TRBJ2-1, with 7 bases fitting TRBD1. The V and J ends lost 1 base and 9 bases, in that order; junction bases with no gene match: 3. This CDR3 spans 13 amino acids. Germline V gives CDR1 LGHDT, CDR2 YNNKEL (reference sequence). This chain's CDR3 is CASSQGQGGEQFF. The CDR3 DNA sequence: TGTGCCAGCAGCCAAGGACAGGGTGGTGAGCAGTTCTTC.

This clonotype has a count of ten or more. The genes are TRBV28 and TRBJ2-1, with 8 bases aligning to TRBD2. V was pared by 4 bases and J by 3 bases, with 5 bases of the junction left unmatched. This CDR3 has 15 residues. CDR1 and CDR2 (germline): MDHEN, SYDVKM. CDR3 nucleotide sequence: TGTGCCAGCAGTTCGAGACTAGCGAGCTACAATGAGCAGTTCTTC. Translated, it gives CASSSRLASYNEQFF.

The J gene is TRBJ2-3, the V gene TRBV20-1; 8 positions agree with TRBD2. With 5 bases clipped from V and 14 bases from J, the junction kept 12 bases outside the gene matches. Germline V gives CDR1 DFQATT, CDR2 SNEGSKA (reference sequence). The CDR3 spans 12 residues. The CDR3 reads CSAFLAGKPPYF. CDR3 DNA sequence: TGCAGTGCTTTCTTAGCGGGGAAGCCTCCGTATTTT.

This clonotype was counted at least ten times. The chain has TRBV19 and TRBJ2-5; 10 positions match TRBD1. Trimming took 5 bases from V and 7 from J; bases not matched to a gene: 7. This CDR3 contains 14 residues. In germline, CDR1 is LNHDA, CDR2 SQIVND (reference sequence). The CDR3 DNA follows: TGTGCCAGTAGTTCCGGGACAGGGGTTGCGACCCAGTACTTC. It specifies CASSSGTGVATQYF.

A few counts support this clonotype. V usage is TRBV5-1 and J usage is TRBJ2-3, with TRBD2 matching 7 bases. Looked up from germline, CDR1 is SGHRS and CDR2 is YFSETQ. V gave up 0 bases and J gave up 0 bases; unmatched junction bases: 7. The CDR3 is 17 amino acids. The CDR3 here is CASSLGASGLSTDTQYF. The CDR3 nucleotides are TGCGCCAGCAGCTTGGGGGCTAGCGGACTTAGCACAGATACGCAGTATTTT.

V is TRBV7-2 and J is TRBJ2-1; 10 bases fit TRBD1. Trimming at V came to 1 base and at J to 5 bases, leaving 8 bases not matched to a gene. Germline CDR1 reads SGHTA; CDR2 reads FQGNSA. The CDR3 is 17 residues long. The CDR3 region is CASSLVGPGQGNNEQFF. Written as DNA, the CDR3 is TGTGCCAGCAGCTTAGTGGGTCCGGGACAGGGGAACAATGAGCAGTTCTTC.

The rearrangement uses TRBV25-1 and TRBJ2-2; 16 bases align to TRBD2. The CDR3 totals 20 residues. In germline, CDR1 is MGHDK, CDR2 SYGVNS. V shed 6 bases and J 2 bases; nucleotides not matched to a gene: 12. The CDR3 here is CASRGTSGRASGRNTGELFF. CDR3 nucleotides: TGTGCCAGCAGGGGGACTAGCGGGAGGGCCTCCGGTCGAAACACCGGGGAGCTGTTTTTT.

This chain connects TRBV6-2 or TRBV6-3 to TRBJ1-5; no clear D. The CDR3 spans 15 residues. The V and J ends lost 1 base and 0 bases respectively, with 7 bases between them. CDR1 MNHEY and CDR2 SVGEGT come from the germline V gene. This CDR3 is CASSYWVNSNQPQHF. The CDR3 DNA is TGTGCCAGCAGTTACTGGGTTAATAGCAATCAGCCCCAGCATTTT.

This clonotype has at least ten counts. For the CDR3, the DNA is TGTGCCAGCAGTTTAAGGACACGCCAGTTCTTC. The encoded protein is CASSLRTRQFF. The genes are TRBV12-3 or TRBV12-4 and TRBJ2-1; D is perhaps TRBD1 (5 bases). The CDR3 length is 11 residues. V was shortened by 2 bases and J by 13 bases, with 9 bases between the two germline ends.

Only a few counts were recorded for this clonotype. The chain has TRBV20-1 and TRBJ1-5; D call uncertain. CDR1 is DFQATT and CDR2 is SNEGSKA in the germline V gene (reference sequence). The length of the CDR3 is 17 residues. Trimming pared 2 bases from V and 0 bases from J, leaving 17 bases between. CDR3 coding DNA: TGCAGTGCTAGATCCGTCGCGTCCTGGGATAGCAATCAGCCCCAGCATTTT. Translated, it gives CSARSVASWDSNQPQHF.

The V gene is TRBV3-1, the J gene TRBJ1-5; the D gene is possibly TRBD1 (6 bases). Germline assignment: CDR1 LGHDT and CDR2 YNNKEL (reference sequence). Trimming shortened V by 5 bases and J by 7 bases, and 15 bases separated the two germline ends. This CDR3 has 14 amino acids. The CDR3 loop reads CASSFQGQGQPQHF. CDR3 coding DNA: TGTGCCAGCAGCTTTCAGGGGCAGGGCCAGCCCCAGCATTTT.

This clonotype was recorded a few times. CDR3 DNA sequence: TGTGCCATCAGTGAGTCATGGGGGAATCAGCCCCAGCATTTT. Protein product: CAISESWGNQPQHF. The J gene is TRBJ1-5, the V gene TRBV10-3; perhaps TRBD1 as D (5 bases). Germline values: CDR1 ENHRY, CDR2 SYGVKD. V was shortened by 0 bases and J by 4 bases, with 7 bases between the two germline ends. The CDR3 has 14 residues.

This clonotype was detected many times. The V gene is TRBV7-9, the J gene TRBJ2-3; D gene ambiguous. The CDR3 covers 12 residues. V lost 6 bases to trimming and J lost 6 bases, with 10 bases between them. Germline V gene sequence: CDR1 SEHNR, CDR2 FQNEAQ (reference sequence). Written as DNA, the CDR3 is TGTGCCAGCAGTTTGAGTGGGGATACGCAGTATTTT. This encodes CASSLSGDTQYF.

This clonotype was observed many times. A junction boundary mismatches the germline segment, possibly from a read error. The chain has TRBV12-3 or TRBV12-4 and TRBJ2-1; D is perhaps TRBD2 (6 bases). This CDR3 contains 11 residues. CDR3 DNA sequence: TGTGCCAGCAGTCTAAGGGACTTTGGGGTTTTC. It yields the protein CASSLRDFGVF.

This clonotype has more than one count but fewer than ten. V usage is TRBV2 and J usage is TRBJ1-6; D is ambiguous. The CDR3 extends over 14 amino acids. The germline V gene encodes CDR1 SNHLY and CDR2 FYNNEI. V was trimmed by 7 bases and J by 8 bases, leaving 15 bases between them. The CDR3 DNA follows: TGTGCCAGCAATCCACTTTCCCAGGATTCACCCCTCCACTTT. Its translation: CASNPLSQDSPLHF.